This TCR beta chain comes out of a study of shared clonotypes between healthy human individuals. Findings of the study overall: With a handful of donors compared, approximately 5% of naive CD4 clonotypes were shared. Unshared clonotypes carried lower generation probabilities than those common to all four donors.

TCRdb keeps only in-frame clones here, not all; method: immunoSEQ multiplex PCR. The sample holds about 1 million clones, approximately 76% seen once. CDR3 length: 13 amino acids. CDR1 and CDR2 (germline): MNHNS, SASEGT. V was trimmed by 6 bases and J by 5 bases, leaving 14 bases between them. This clone was recorded once. What it binds is not known. This TCR was recovered from a man aged 18 to 29 in good health. V usage is TRBV6-1 and J usage is TRBJ2-7; tentative D call: TRBD1 (6 bases). Input material: memory CD4+ T cells sorted from blood. Noted subset: CD45RA-negative fraction. The CDR3 is CASRGDKSHEQYF. The CDR3 DNA sequence: TGTGCCAGCAGGGGGGACAAGTCCCACGAGCAGTACTTC.